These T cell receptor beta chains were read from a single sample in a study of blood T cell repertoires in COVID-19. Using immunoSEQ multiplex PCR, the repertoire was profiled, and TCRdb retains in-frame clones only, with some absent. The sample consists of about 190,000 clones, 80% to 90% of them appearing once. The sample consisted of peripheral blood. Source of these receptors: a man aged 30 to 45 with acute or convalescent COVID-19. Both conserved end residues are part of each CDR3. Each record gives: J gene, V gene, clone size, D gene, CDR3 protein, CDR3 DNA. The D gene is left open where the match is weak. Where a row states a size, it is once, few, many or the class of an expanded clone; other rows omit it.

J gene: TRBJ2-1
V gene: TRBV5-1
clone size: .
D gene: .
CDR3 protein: CASSFSYEQFF
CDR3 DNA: TGCGCCAGCAGCTTTAGTTATGAGCAGTTCTTC

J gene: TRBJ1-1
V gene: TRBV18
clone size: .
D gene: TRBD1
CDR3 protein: CASSQEQGITEAFF
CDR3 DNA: TGTGCCAGCTCTCAAGAACAGGGGATCACTGAAGCTTTCTTT

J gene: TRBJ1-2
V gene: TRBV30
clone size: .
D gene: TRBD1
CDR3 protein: CAWSVLRTGGSGYTF
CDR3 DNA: TGTGCCTGGAGCGTACTAAGGACAGGGGGCTCTGGCTACACCTTC

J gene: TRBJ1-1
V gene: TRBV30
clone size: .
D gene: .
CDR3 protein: CASRGMNTEAFF
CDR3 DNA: TGTGCCTCCAGGGGTATGAACACTGAAGCTTTCTTT

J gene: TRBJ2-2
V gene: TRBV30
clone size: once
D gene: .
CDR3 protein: CAWRSSGVGELFF
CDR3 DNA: TGTGCCTGGAGGTCCTCAGGGGTCGGGGAGCTGTTTTTT

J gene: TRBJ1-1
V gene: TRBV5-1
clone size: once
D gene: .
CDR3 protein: CASSPKEGGDTEAFF
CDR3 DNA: TGCGCCAGCAGCCCAAAGGAGGGTGGGGACACTGAAGCTTTCTTT

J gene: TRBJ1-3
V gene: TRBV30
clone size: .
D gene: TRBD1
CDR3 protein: CAWSADRGWPIYF
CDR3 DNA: TGTGCCTGGAGTGCAGACAGGGGGTGGCCCATATATTTT

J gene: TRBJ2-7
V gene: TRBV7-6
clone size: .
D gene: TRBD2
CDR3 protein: CASSLGLAGYEQYF
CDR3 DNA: TGTGCCAGCAGCTTAGGACTAGCGGGCTACGAGCAGTACTTC

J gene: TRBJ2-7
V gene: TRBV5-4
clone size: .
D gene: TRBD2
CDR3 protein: CASSFVAGGSYEQYF
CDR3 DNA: TGTGCCAGCAGCTTCGTAGCGGGAGGATCCTACGAGCAGTACTTC

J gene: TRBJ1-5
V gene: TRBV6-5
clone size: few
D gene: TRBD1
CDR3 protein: CASSYQNRGPNQPQHF
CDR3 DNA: TGTGCCAGCAGTTACCAGAACAGGGGGCCCAATCAGCCCCAGCATTTT

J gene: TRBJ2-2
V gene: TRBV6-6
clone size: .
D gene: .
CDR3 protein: CASGGRGSNTGELFF
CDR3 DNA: TGTGCCAGCGGCGGACGGGGGAGCAACACCGGGGAGCTGTTTTTT

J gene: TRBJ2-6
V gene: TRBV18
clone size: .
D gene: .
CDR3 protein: CASSPQTINSGANVLTF
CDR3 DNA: TGTGCCAGCTCACCACAAACTATTAACTCTGGGGCCAACGTCCTGACTTTC

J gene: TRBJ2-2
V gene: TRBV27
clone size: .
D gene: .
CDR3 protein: CASSPRTPGELFF
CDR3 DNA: TGTGCCAGCAGTCCTCGCACTCCGGGGGAGCTGTTTTTT

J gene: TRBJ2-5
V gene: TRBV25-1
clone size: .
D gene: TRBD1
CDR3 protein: CASRPTAGTGGLGETQYF
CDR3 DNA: TGTGCCAGCAGGCCAACGGCCGGGACAGGGGGCTTGGGAGAGACCCAGTACTTC

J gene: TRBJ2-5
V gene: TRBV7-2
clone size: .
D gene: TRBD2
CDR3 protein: CASSARLAQETQYF
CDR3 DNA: TGTGCCAGCAGCGCAAGACTAGCCCAAGAGACCCAGTACTTC

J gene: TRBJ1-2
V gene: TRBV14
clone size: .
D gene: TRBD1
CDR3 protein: CASSPLLGGRGLTYGYTF
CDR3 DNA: TGTGCCAGCAGCCCGCTCCTTGGGGGCAGGGGGCTTACCTATGGCTACACCTTC

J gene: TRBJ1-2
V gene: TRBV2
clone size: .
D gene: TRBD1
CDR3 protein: CASTLETGNYGYTF
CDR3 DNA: TGTGCCAGCACCTTGGAGACAGGGAACTATGGCTACACCTTC

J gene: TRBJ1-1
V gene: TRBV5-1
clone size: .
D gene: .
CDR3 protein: CASSRVGGSNTEAFF
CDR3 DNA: TGCGCCAGCAGCCGGGTAGGGGGTTCGAACACTGAAGCTTTCTTT

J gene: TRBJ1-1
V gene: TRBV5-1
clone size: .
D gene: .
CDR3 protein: CASSSGANTEAFF
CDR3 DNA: TGCGCCAGCAGCTCAGGGGCTAACACTGAAGCTTTCTTT

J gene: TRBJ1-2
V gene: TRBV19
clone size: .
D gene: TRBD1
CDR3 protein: CASSIETGFYGYTF
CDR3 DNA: TGTGCCAGTAGTATCGAGACAGGGTTCTATGGCTACACCTTC

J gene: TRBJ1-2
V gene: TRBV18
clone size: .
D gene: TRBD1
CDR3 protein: CASSPGQKGYGYTF
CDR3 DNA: TGTGCCAGCTCCCCGGGACAGAAAGGCTATGGCTACACCTTC

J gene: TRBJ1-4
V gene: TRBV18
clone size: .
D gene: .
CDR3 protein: CASSPTVTNEKLFF
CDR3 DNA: TGTGCCAGCTCACCGACAGTAACTAATGAAAAACTGTTTTTT

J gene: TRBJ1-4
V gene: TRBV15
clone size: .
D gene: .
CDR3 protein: CATSRDSASNEKLFF
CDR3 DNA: TGTGCCACCAGCAGAGATTCGGCTAGTAATGAAAAACTGTTTTTT

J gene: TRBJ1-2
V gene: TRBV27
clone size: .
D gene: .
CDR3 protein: CASSPSTVPNYGYTF
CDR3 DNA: TGTGCCAGCAGCCCCTCTACCGTTCCTAACTATGGCTACACCTTC